Listed below are T cell receptor beta chains from one sample, sequenced in a study of T cells in Graves' hyperthyroidism and ophthalmopathy. TCRdb ran MiXCR on the multiplex PCR reads and lists one entry per CDR3 protein. This sample has around 440,000 distinct CDR3 sequences, with around a sixth found just once. Material: blood. Receptors were obtained from a woman in her late teens or twenties with Graves' hyperthyroidism. CDR3s include the opening cysteine and the closing phenylalanine or tryptophan. Fields, in order: J gene, clone size, V gene, D gene, CDR3 DNA, CDR3 protein. A D gene is named only where the DNA matches it firmly. The size of a clone is reported for some rows only, either as once, few or many, or as a class for expanded clones.

j_gene: TRBJ2-3; abundance: many; v_gene: TRBV29-1; d_gene: NA; CDR3nt: TGCAGCGTTGAAAGGCAGGGGTTTACAGATACGCAGTATTTT; CDR3aa: CSVERQGFTDTQYF
j_gene: TRBJ1-1; abundance: many; v_gene: TRBV6-6; d_gene: NA; CDR3nt: TGTGCCAGCAGTTACGGTCCCCCAGGGGTAAACACTGAAGCTTTCTTT; CDR3aa: CASSYGPPGVNTEAFF
j_gene: TRBJ2-7; abundance: many; v_gene: TRBV7-2; d_gene: NA; CDR3nt: TGTGCCAGCAGCACCTCGGATCGGCAGTACTTC; CDR3aa: CASSTSDRQYF
j_gene: TRBJ2-2; abundance: NA; v_gene: TRBV28; d_gene: NA; CDR3nt: TGTGCCAGCAGCTTATATTCCAGCACCGACACCGGGGAGCTGTTTTTT; CDR3aa: CASSLYSSTDTGELFF
j_gene: TRBJ1-2; abundance: few; v_gene: TRBV3-1; d_gene: NA; CDR3nt: TGTGCCAGCAGCCACCGGGCACGACCTCCTAACTATGGCTACACCTTC; CDR3aa: CASSHRARPPNYGYTF
j_gene: TRBJ1-5; abundance: few; v_gene: TRBV6-1; d_gene: TRBD1; CDR3nt: TGTGCCAGCACCAAGGGGGACAGTTTCAATCAGCCCCAGCATTTT; CDR3aa: CASTKGDSFNQPQHF
j_gene: TRBJ1-1; abundance: many; v_gene: TRBV7-2; d_gene: NA; CDR3nt: TGTGCCAGCAGGGCGGGCTCGGGTCGGCCGAACACTGAAGCTTTCTTT; CDR3aa: CASRAGSGRPNTEAFF
j_gene: TRBJ2-5; abundance: many; v_gene: TRBV2; d_gene: TRBD2; CDR3nt: TGTGCCAGCAGCTGGATAGATTCGGGAGGAACGCAAGAGACCCAGTACTTC; CDR3aa: CASSWIDSGGTQETQYF
j_gene: TRBJ1-2; abundance: many; v_gene: TRBV20-1; d_gene: NA; CDR3nt: TGCAGTGCTAGACGGACAGCCAGCTATGGCTACACCTTC; CDR3aa: CSARRTASYGYTF
j_gene: TRBJ1-2; abundance: NA; v_gene: TRBV7-2; d_gene: TRBD1; CDR3nt: TGTGGCAGCAGCTTAGCCGGGACAGGGGACGGCTACACCTTC; CDR3aa: CGSSLAGTGDGYTF
j_gene: TRBJ2-7; abundance: few; v_gene: TRBV11-1; d_gene: TRBD1; CDR3nt: TGTGCCAGCAGCTTAGCCGGTTGGGGACAGGGTAATAGCCACGAGCAGTACTTC; CDR3aa: CASSLAGWGQGNSHEQYF
j_gene: TRBJ2-1; abundance: NA; v_gene: TRBV7-8; d_gene: NA; CDR3nt: TGTGCCAGCAGCGCTGACTTTGATGAGCAGTTCTTC; CDR3aa: CASSADFDEQFF
j_gene: TRBJ2-2; abundance: few; v_gene: TRBV20-1; d_gene: TRBD2; CDR3nt: TGCAGTGCGTCCGGGACTAGCGCCACCGGGGAGCTGTTTTTT; CDR3aa: CSASGTSATGELFF
j_gene: TRBJ2-7; abundance: few; v_gene: TRBV12-3/TRBV12-4; d_gene: TRBD1; CDR3nt: TGTGCCAGCAGCTGGGACAGGAAGAGCTACGAGCAGTACTTC; CDR3aa: CASSWDRKSYEQYF
j_gene: TRBJ2-1; abundance: NA; v_gene: TRBV7-9; d_gene: TRBD2; CDR3nt: TGTGCCAGCAACCCAGGACTAGCGGGAGGGGATGAGCAGTTCTTC; CDR3aa: CASNPGLAGGDEQFF
j_gene: TRBJ2-1; abundance: many; v_gene: TRBV28; d_gene: TRBD1; CDR3nt: TGTGCCAGCAGTTTATGGGGACAGGGGGCTAGCGATGAGCAGTTCTTC; CDR3aa: CASSLWGQGASDEQFF
j_gene: TRBJ2-5; abundance: many; v_gene: TRBV24-1; d_gene: NA; CDR3nt: TGTGCCACCAGTGATTTGCCTAGGGGGACCCAGTACTTC; CDR3aa: CATSDLPRGTQYF
j_gene: TRBJ1-5; abundance: many; v_gene: TRBV3-1; d_gene: NA; CDR3nt: TGTGCCAGCAGCTCCCGATTCGGCACCGATCAGCCCCAGCATTTT; CDR3aa: CASSSRFGTDQPQHF
j_gene: TRBJ1-1; abundance: many; v_gene: TRBV11-1; d_gene: NA; CDR3nt: TGTGCCAGCAGCTTACGGAGGGAATTGAACACTGAAGCTTTCTTT; CDR3aa: CASSLRRELNTEAFF
j_gene: TRBJ1-6; abundance: many; v_gene: TRBV2; d_gene: NA; CDR3nt: TGTGCCAGCAGCCGGGAAGTTGATAATTCACCCCTCCACTTT; CDR3aa: CASSREVDNSPLHF
j_gene: TRBJ2-1; abundance: many; v_gene: TRBV5-1; d_gene: TRBD2; CDR3nt: TGCGCCAGCAGCTTGCGCAGCGGGAGGGCTTCCTACAATGAGCAGTTCTTC; CDR3aa: CASSLRSGRASYNEQFF
j_gene: TRBJ2-1; abundance: many; v_gene: TRBV18; d_gene: NA; CDR3nt: TGTGCCAGCTCCCCCGGCGACCACAATGAGCAGTTCTTC; CDR3aa: CASSPGDHNEQFF
j_gene: TRBJ1-6; abundance: few; v_gene: TRBV15; d_gene: NA; CDR3nt: TGTGCCACCAGCAGAGATCCGGTGAACAGCAATTCACCCCTCCACTTT; CDR3aa: CATSRDPVNSNSPLHF
j_gene: TRBJ2-1; abundance: few; v_gene: TRBV19; d_gene: TRBD2; CDR3nt: TGTGCCAGTAGTATCTGGACTAGCGGGAGGGGCAATGAGCAGTTCTTC; CDR3aa: CASSIWTSGRGNEQFF
j_gene: TRBJ2-5; abundance: many; v_gene: TRBV18; d_gene: NA; CDR3nt: TGTGCCAGCTCAGAGGCGTGGTTCCGCCAAGAGACCCAGTACTTC; CDR3aa: CASSEAWFRQETQYF
j_gene: TRBJ1-4; abundance: few; v_gene: TRBV5-6; d_gene: NA; CDR3nt: TGTGCCAGCAGCTCAAGAACCGGGGCTTATGCTAATGAAAAACTGTTTTTT; CDR3aa: CASSSRTGAYANEKLFF
j_gene: TRBJ2-7; abundance: NA; v_gene: TRBV5-5; d_gene: TRBD1; CDR3nt: TGTGCCAGCAGCTTGAGCAGGGGGACCTACGAGCAGTACTTC; CDR3aa: CASSLSRGTYEQYF
j_gene: TRBJ2-4; abundance: many; v_gene: TRBV6-1; d_gene: TRBD1; CDR3nt: TGTGCCAGCAGTGCACGACAGGGGGACGGGAACATTCAGTACTTC; CDR3aa: CASSARQGDGNIQYF
j_gene: TRBJ2-1; abundance: NA; v_gene: TRBV7-3; d_gene: NA; CDR3nt: TGTGCCAGCAGCACTAACCCCTCTAACAATGAGCAGTTCTTC; CDR3aa: CASSTNPSNNEQFF
j_gene: TRBJ2-7; abundance: many; v_gene: TRBV27; d_gene: NA; CDR3nt: TGTGCCAGCCGCCCTTCTGGTGTCCAAACCTACGAGCAGTACTTC; CDR3aa: CASRPSGVQTYEQYF
j_gene: TRBJ2-7; abundance: NA; v_gene: TRBV4-1; d_gene: NA; CDR3nt: TGCGCCAGCAGCCAAGATTGGGGGCCCTCCTACGAGCAGTACTTC; CDR3aa: CASSQDWGPSYEQYF
j_gene: TRBJ2-7; abundance: many; v_gene: TRBV28; d_gene: TRBD2; CDR3nt: TGTGCCAGCAGTATACTAGCGGGAGGGGACTTTACCTACGAGCAGTACTTC; CDR3aa: CASSILAGGDFTYEQYF
j_gene: TRBJ1-6; abundance: many; v_gene: TRBV3-1; d_gene: TRBD1; CDR3nt: TGTGCCAGCAGCCCAACCGACAGGGGAGTCAGTTCACCCCTCCACTTT; CDR3aa: CASSPTDRGVSSPLHF
j_gene: TRBJ2-7; abundance: many; v_gene: TRBV7-2; d_gene: NA; CDR3nt: TGTGCCAGCAGCTTAGCGACAGGCAGCTCCTACGAGCAGTACTTC; CDR3aa: CASSLATGSSYEQYF
j_gene: TRBJ1-5; abundance: NA; v_gene: TRBV24-1; d_gene: NA; CDR3nt: TGTGCCACCAGTGGAGGATCTAGCAATCAGCCCCAGCATTTT; CDR3aa: CATSGGSSNQPQHF
j_gene: TRBJ1-2; abundance: many; v_gene: TRBV24-1; d_gene: TRBD1; CDR3nt: TGTGCCACCAGTGGGTCGGACAGGGGCTACTATGGCTACACCTTC; CDR3aa: CATSGSDRGYYGYTF
j_gene: TRBJ1-2; abundance: few; v_gene: TRBV6-1; d_gene: TRBD1; CDR3nt: TGTGCCAGCAGAAGCCGGGACAGGGACTACAACTATGGCTACACCTTC; CDR3aa: CASRSRDRDYNYGYTF
j_gene: TRBJ2-4; abundance: NA; v_gene: TRBV29-1; d_gene: NA; CDR3nt: TGCAGCGTTGAAGTTCCGAAATTGCGAGGCACACTAGCCAAAAACATTCAGTACTTC; CDR3aa: CSVEVPKLRGTLAKNIQYF
j_gene: TRBJ2-1; abundance: NA; v_gene: TRBV6-6; d_gene: TRBD1; CDR3nt: TGTGCCAGCAGTTACTCGGGACAGGGTAATAATGAGCAGTTCTTC; CDR3aa: CASSYSGQGNNEQFF
j_gene: TRBJ1-1; abundance: NA; v_gene: TRBV10-1; d_gene: TRBD1; CDR3nt: TGCGCCAGCAGACCAGGGGGAATGAACACTGAAGCTTTCTTT; CDR3aa: CASRPGGMNTEAFF
j_gene: TRBJ2-5; abundance: many; v_gene: TRBV5-1; d_gene: NA; CDR3nt: TGCGCCAGCAGCTACCGTGGGGGGCTGACGGAGACCCAGTACTTC; CDR3aa: CASSYRGGLTETQYF
j_gene: TRBJ2-6; abundance: NA; v_gene: TRBV6-2/TRBV6-3; d_gene: NA; CDR3nt: TGTGCCAGCAGTTACGGGAGAGCTGGGGCCAACGTCCTGACTTTC; CDR3aa: CASSYGRAGANVLTF
j_gene: TRBJ2-3; abundance: many; v_gene: TRBV3-1; d_gene: NA; CDR3nt: TGTGCCAGCGGAACAGATACGCAGTATTTT; CDR3aa: CASGTDTQYF
j_gene: TRBJ1-4; abundance: many; v_gene: TRBV9; d_gene: NA; CDR3nt: TGTGCCAGCAGCGTAGACGACTTTCCAGACAGCCTCAATGAAAAACTGTTTTTT; CDR3aa: CASSVDDFPDSLNEKLFF
j_gene: TRBJ1-2; abundance: few; v_gene: TRBV28; d_gene: NA; CDR3nt: TGTGCCAGCAGTTATTTTTCCCTCCTAAAGGACTATGGCTACACCTTC; CDR3aa: CASSYFSLLKDYGYTF